A selection of T cell receptor beta chains follows, all from one sample in a study of PD-L1 blockade in urothelial cancer. Some clones are missing from TCRdb's copy, which holds only in-frame ones; the method was immunoSEQ multiplex PCR. This table holds approximately 38,000 clones, 70% to 90% found once. Specimen: PBMCs, collected around atezolizumab (anti-PD-L1) treatment. The receptor set was obtained from a man aged 55-75 years with urothelial cancer. Both conserved end residues are part of each CDR3. A D gene is named only where the DNA matches it firmly. Clone size is given for some rows only: seen once, a few or many times, or a class if the clone is expanded.

>-|-|TRBJ2-1|TRBV29-1
TGCAGCGTTGACGCGGCACGGGGCTACAATGAGCAGTTCTTC
CSVDAARGYNEQFF
>-|-|TRBJ1-2|TRBV5-6
TGTGCCAGCAGCTTACAGGGTTCCCAAAGCTATGGCTACACCTTC
CASSLQGSQSYGYTF
>TRBD1|-|TRBJ1-1|TRBV5-1
TGCGCCAGCAGCCTTCAGGGGGCCGGGACTGAAGCTTTCTTT
CASSLQGAGTEAFF
>-|few|TRBJ2-3|TRBV30
TGTGCCTGGACCCACCTCCGAGCAGATACGCAGTATTTT
CAWTHLRADTQYF
>-|-|TRBJ1-5|TRBV6-1
TGTGCCAGCAGCAGGGGATCCTTAGGGGCCCAGCATTTT
CASSRGSLGAQHF
>-|-|TRBJ1-5|TRBV27
TGTGCCAGCACCTTAGAGGCCCAGCATTTT
CASTLEAQHF
>-|-|TRBJ1-4|TRBV5-1
TGCGCCAGCAGCTTGGGCAGGAGGGTGGGTGAAAAACTGTTTTTT
CASSLGRRVGEKLFF
>-|-|TRBJ2-7|TRBV5-1
TGCGCCAGCAGCTTGGATGGGGCGTCGGGCTCCGAGCAGTACTTC
CASSLDGASGSEQYF
>-|-|TRBJ1-6|TRBV6-5
TGTGCCAGCCTGGGGCAGGGTAATTCACCCCTCCACTTT
CASLGQGNSPLHF
>TRBD2|-|TRBJ2-3|TRBV10-3
TGTGCCATCAATAGTAAGGACAGGGGGACTAGCGGGGCCGTCACAGATACGCAGTATTTT
CAINSKDRGTSGAVTDTQYF
>-|-|TRBJ2-7|TRBV7-9
TGTGCCAGCAGCTTGGGGGCCGAGCAGTACTTC
CASSLGAEQYF
>-|-|TRBJ2-6|TRBV7-8
TGTGCCAGCAGCTTACGCAGTGTCAGGGGGGATGGGGCCAACGTCCTGACTTTC
CASSLRSVRGDGANVLTF
>-|-|TRBJ1-1|TRBV28
TGTGCCAGCAGCCCGACACGCTCTGAAGCTTTCTTT
CASSPTRSEAFF